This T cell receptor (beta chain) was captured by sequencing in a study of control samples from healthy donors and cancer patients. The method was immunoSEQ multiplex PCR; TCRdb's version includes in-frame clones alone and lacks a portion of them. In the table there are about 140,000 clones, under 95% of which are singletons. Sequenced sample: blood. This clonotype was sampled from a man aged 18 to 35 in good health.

Written as DNA, the CDR3 is TGTGCCAGCAGCTTGGCTGTTGGTACGGGGGAGCAGTACTTC. It yields the protein CASSLAVGTGEQYF. The chain links TRBV11-1 to TRBJ2-7, with TRBD2 as a possible D gene (5 bases). Germline CDR1 and CDR2: SGHAT and FQDESV (reference sequence). This CDR3 comprises 14 residues. V gave up 3 bases and J gave up 7 bases, with 16 bases separating them.